The rows below give T cell receptor beta chains drawn from one sample of a study of blood T cell repertoires in COVID-19. Data came from immunoSEQ multiplex PCR; TCRdb stores just in-frame clones and leaves some out. This table holds about 180,000 clones, around 85% found once. The sample was peripheral blood. The source of these receptors is a man aged 45-65 years with active or convalescent COVID-19. CDR3s include the opening cysteine and the closing phenylalanine or tryptophan. The D gene is left open where the match is weak. Size tells how often a clone was seen (once, few, many) or the class of an expanded clone, and some rows leave it out.

abundance | d_gene | j_gene | v_gene | CDR3nt | CDR3aa
NA | NA | TRBJ2-2 | TRBV5-5 | TGTGCCAGCAGCTCATTCACCGGGGAGCTGTTTTTT | CASSSFTGELFF
NA | NA | TRBJ2-7 | TRBV6-1 | TGTGCCAGCAGTGACGGACAGAGGGCGGGCTACGAGCAGTACTTC | CASSDGQRAGYEQYF
once | TRBD2 | TRBJ2-3 | TRBV4-1 | TGCGCCAGCAGCCAAGTAAGGACTAGCGGCACAGATACGCAGTATTTT | CASSQVRTSGTDTQYF
NA | NA | TRBJ1-5 | TRBV2 | TGTGCCAGCAGTTCCCTGGGGGCCGGGAGCAATCAGCCCCAGCATTTT | CASSSLGAGSNQPQHF
NA | TRBD1 | TRBJ2-5 | TRBV7-9 | TGTGCCAGCAGCTCTATGGGACAGGGGGGTTACCAAGAGACCCAGTACTTC | CASSSMGQGGYQETQYF
NA | NA | TRBJ1-2 | TRBV7-9 | TGTGCCAGCAGCACGACAGGTGCGCGTGGCTACACCTTC | CASSTTGARGYTF
once | NA | TRBJ1-5 | TRBV7-6 | TGTGCCAGCAGCTTAGACACTACCATATTCTTTTATAGCAATCAGCCCCAGCATTTT | CASSLDTTIFFYSNQPQHF
NA | NA | TRBJ1-5 | TRBV27 | TGTGCCAGCAGTTTATTTTTAGATAGCAATCAGCCCCAGCATTTT | CASSLFLDSNQPQHF
NA | TRBD2 | TRBJ2-5 | TRBV2 | TGTGCCAGCACTAGCGGGGGGGCCTATGGAGAGACCCAGTACTTC | CASTSGGAYGETQYF
once | NA | TRBJ2-1 | TRBV29-1 | TGCAGCGTTGAAGAGGTCAGGGGGGCTTACAATGAGCAGTTCTTC | CSVEEVRGAYNEQFF
NA | TRBD1 | TRBJ2-1 | TRBV24-1 | TGTGCCACCAGTGATTTTGCCGGGACAGGGACCTACAATGAGCAGTTCTTC | CATSDFAGTGTYNEQFF
once | TRBD1 | TRBJ1-6 | TRBV30 | TGTGCCTGGACCCGCCGACAGGGGAGTTCACCCCTCCACTTT | CAWTRRQGSSPLHF
NA | NA | TRBJ1-6 | TRBV5-5 | TGTGCCAGCAGCTTGACCCCCCCGAGCTCCCTCCACTTT | CASSLTPPSSLHF
few | NA | TRBJ2-5 | TRBV19 | TGTGCCAGTAGTGGACATCAAGAGACCCAGTACTTC | CASSGHQETQYF
few | TRBD1 | TRBJ2-5 | TRBV2 | TGTGCCAGCAGTCTGAACAGGGGGCAAGAGACCCAGTACTTC | CASSLNRGQETQYF
once | NA | TRBJ1-1 | TRBV27 | TGTGCCAGCAGACCGACAGCGAACACTGAAGCTTTCTTT | CASRPTANTEAFF
NA | TRBD1 | TRBJ1-3 | TRBV19 | TGTGCCAGTAGTAGCCCGGGACAGGGGTTGAGAGGAAACACCATATATTTT | CASSSPGQGLRGNTIYF
NA | NA | TRBJ1-5 | TRBV19 | TGTGCCAGTCGAAGCTCCGGGGAATATCAGCCCCAGCATTTT | CASRSSGEYQPQHF
NA | TRBD2 | TRBJ2-1 | TRBV6-5 | TGTGCCAGCAGTCAAAAAAGACTAGCGGGGGTTGAGCAGTTCTTC | CASSQKRLAGVEQFF
NA | NA | TRBJ2-2 | TRBV5-1 | TGCGCCAGCAGCTTGGGTGGCGGGAACACCGGGGAGCTGTTTTTT | CASSLGGGNTGELFF
NA | NA | TRBJ1-6 | TRBV5-4 | TGTGCCAGCAGCTTGGAACAGGGTTCACCCCTCCACTTT | CASSLEQGSPLHF
NA | TRBD2 | TRBJ2-1 | TRBV11-2 | TGTGCCAGCACCGGGACTAGCGAATACAATGAGCAGTTCTTC | CASTGTSEYNEQFF
NA | TRBD1 | TRBJ1-3 | TRBV19 | TGTGCCAGTAGGAGACAGGGGACCTCTGGAAACACCATATATTTT | CASRRQGTSGNTIYF
NA | NA | TRBJ2-5 | TRBV14 | TGTGCCAGCAGCCAAGTCGGGCCTCGGGGGGAGACCCAGTACTTC | CASSQVGPRGETQYF
NA | NA | TRBJ1-5 | TRBV3-1/TRBV3-2 | TGTGCCAGCAGCCAAACCCGGTCTCAGCCCCAGCATTTT | CASSQTRSQPQHF
NA | TRBD2 | TRBJ2-3 | TRBV5-4 | TGTGCCAGCAGCTTGAGTGGGGGGACTAGCGGGAGGGCCGATACGCAGTATTTT | CASSLSGGTSGRADTQYF
few | TRBD1 | TRBJ1-6 | TRBV3-1/TRBV3-2 | TGTGCCAGCAGCCGAGCAGGGGGCGATAATTCACCCCTCCACTTT | CASSRAGGDNSPLHF
NA | NA | TRBJ1-1 | TRBV7-9 | TGTGCCAGCAGCCCAGCGGGGGGCGGCACTGAAGCTTTCTTT | CASSPAGGGTEAFF
NA | TRBD1 | TRBJ2-1 | TRBV11-2 | TGTGCCAGCAGCTTAGAGACAGGGGGGTGGAATGAGCAGTTCTTC | CASSLETGGWNEQFF
NA | NA | TRBJ2-7 | TRBV5-1 | TGCGCCAGCAGCTTGGACTCCACCTACGAGCAGTACTTC | CASSLDSTYEQYF
NA | NA | TRBJ2-1 | TRBV30 | TGTGCCTGGAGTCTTTACAATGAGCAGTTCTTC | CAWSLYNEQFF
NA | NA | TRBJ2-7 | TRBV4-3 | TGCGCCAGCAGCCAAGGAAAGGGAGAATACGAGCAGTACTTC | CASSQGKGEYEQYF
NA | TRBD1 | TRBJ1-6 | TRBV6-1 | TGTGCCAGCAGTGAAAGCGGGACAGGGGTTTCACCCCTCCACTTT | CASSESGTGVSPLHF
NA | NA | TRBJ1-6 | TRBV21-1 | TGTGCCAGCAGCAAAGCGGAGGGAGTGGTAAATTCACCCCTCCACTTT | CASSKAEGVVNSPLHF
NA | TRBD2 | TRBJ2-3 | TRBV11-3 | TGTGCCAGCAGCTTAGTTGGTAGCGGGGGGGCCCGGGATACGCAGTATTTT | CASSLVGSGGARDTQYF
few | NA | TRBJ1-4 | TRBV28 | TGTGCCAGCAGTCCCTTTAATGAAAAACTGTTTTTT | CASSPFNEKLFF
once | NA | TRBJ2-1 | TRBV7-2 | TGTGCCAGCAGCTCGATGGGGGGAGTCGGCAATGAGCAGTTCTTC | CASSSMGGVGNEQFF